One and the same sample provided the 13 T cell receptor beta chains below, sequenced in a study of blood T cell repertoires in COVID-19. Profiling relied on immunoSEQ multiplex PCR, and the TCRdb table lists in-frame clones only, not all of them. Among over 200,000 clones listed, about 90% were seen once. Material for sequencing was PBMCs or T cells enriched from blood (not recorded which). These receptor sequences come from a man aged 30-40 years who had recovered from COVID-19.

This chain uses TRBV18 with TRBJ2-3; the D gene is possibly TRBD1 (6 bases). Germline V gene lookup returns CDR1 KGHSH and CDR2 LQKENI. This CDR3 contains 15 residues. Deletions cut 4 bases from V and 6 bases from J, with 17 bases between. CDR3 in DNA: TGTGCCAGCTCACGGGCAGGGGCGAGGTCGGATACGCAGTATTTT. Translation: CASSRAGARSDTQYF.

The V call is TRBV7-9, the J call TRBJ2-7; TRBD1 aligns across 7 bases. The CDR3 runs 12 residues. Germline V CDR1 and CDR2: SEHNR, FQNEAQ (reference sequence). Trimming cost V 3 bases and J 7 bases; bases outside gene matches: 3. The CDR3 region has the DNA TGTGCCAGCAGCTTCGGACAGGCTGAGCAGTACTTC. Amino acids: CASSFGQAEQYF. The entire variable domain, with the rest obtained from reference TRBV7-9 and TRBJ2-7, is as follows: DTGVSQNPRHKITKRGQNVTFRCDPISEHNRLYWYRQTLGQGPEFLTYFQNEAQLEKSRLLSDRFSAERPKGSFSTLEIQRTEQGDSAMYLCASSFGQAEQYFGPGTRLTVT.

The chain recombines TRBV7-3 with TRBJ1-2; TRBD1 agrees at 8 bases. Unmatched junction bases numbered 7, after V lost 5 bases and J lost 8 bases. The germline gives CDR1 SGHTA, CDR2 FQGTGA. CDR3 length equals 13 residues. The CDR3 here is CASSQGQGRGYTF. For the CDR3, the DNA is TGTGCCAGCAGCCAAGGACAGGGACGAGGCTACACCTTC.

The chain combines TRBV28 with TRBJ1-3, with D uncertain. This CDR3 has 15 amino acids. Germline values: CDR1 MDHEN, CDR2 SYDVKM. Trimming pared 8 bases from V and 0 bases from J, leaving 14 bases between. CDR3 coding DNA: TGTGCCAGCCTAGGAACCTGGAGCTCTGGAAACACCATATATTTT. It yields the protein CASLGTWSSGNTIYF.

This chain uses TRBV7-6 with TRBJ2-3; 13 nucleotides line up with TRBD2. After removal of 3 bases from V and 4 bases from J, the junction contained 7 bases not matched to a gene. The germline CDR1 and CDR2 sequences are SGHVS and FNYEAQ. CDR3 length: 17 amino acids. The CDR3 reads CASSLVPGLAGSDTQYF. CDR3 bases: TGTGCCAGCAGCTTGGTCCCGGGACTAGCGGGATCAGATACGCAGTATTTT.

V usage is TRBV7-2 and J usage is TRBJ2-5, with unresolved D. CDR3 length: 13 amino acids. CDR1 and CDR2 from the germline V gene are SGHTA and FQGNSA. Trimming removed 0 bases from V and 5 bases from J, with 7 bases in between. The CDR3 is CASSLAPRETQYF. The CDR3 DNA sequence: TGTGCCAGCAGCTTAGCCCCCCGGGAGACCCAGTACTTC.

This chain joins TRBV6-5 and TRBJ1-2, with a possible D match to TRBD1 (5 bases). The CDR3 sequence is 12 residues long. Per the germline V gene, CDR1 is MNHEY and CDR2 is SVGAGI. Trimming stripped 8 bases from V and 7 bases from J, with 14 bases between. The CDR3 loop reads CASRLGVGGYTF. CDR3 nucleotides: TGTGCCAGCCGTCTAGGGGTCGGTGGCTACACCTTC.

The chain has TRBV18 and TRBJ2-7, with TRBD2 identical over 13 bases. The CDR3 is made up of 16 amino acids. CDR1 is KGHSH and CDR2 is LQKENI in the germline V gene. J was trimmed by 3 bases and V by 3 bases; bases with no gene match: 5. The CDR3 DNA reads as TGTGCCAGCTCACCCCAAGGGACTAGCGGGAACTACGAGCAGTACTTC. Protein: CASSPQGTSGNYEQYF.

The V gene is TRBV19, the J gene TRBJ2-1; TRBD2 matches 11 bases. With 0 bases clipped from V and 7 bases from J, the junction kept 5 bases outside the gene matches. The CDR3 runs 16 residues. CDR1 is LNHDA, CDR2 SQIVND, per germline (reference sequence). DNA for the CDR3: TGTGCCAGTAGTATAGATGGGACTAGCGGTCGAAATGAGCAGTTCTTC. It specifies CASSIDGTSGRNEQFF.

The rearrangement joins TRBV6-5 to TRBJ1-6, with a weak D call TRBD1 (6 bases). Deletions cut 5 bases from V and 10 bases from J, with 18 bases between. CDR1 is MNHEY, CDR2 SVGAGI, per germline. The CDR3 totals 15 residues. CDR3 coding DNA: TGTGCCAGCAGTCACCCTCCGGGGGGCGGATCACCCCTCCACTTT. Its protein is CASSHPPGGGSPLHF.

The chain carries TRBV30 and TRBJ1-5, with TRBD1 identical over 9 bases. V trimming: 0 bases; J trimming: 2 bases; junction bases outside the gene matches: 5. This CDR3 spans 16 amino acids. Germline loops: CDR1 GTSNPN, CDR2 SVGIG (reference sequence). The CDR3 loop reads CAWSVRGDRGNQPQHF. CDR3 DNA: TGTGCCTGGAGTGTACGTGGGGACAGGGGCAATCAGCCCCAGCATTTT.

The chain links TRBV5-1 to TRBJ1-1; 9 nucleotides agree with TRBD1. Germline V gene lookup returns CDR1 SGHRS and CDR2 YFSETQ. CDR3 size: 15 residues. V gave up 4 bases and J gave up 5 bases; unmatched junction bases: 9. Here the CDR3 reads CASSGTTGGMTEAFF. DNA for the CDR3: TGCGCCAGCAGCGGGACGACAGGGGGGATGACTGAAGCTTTCTTT.

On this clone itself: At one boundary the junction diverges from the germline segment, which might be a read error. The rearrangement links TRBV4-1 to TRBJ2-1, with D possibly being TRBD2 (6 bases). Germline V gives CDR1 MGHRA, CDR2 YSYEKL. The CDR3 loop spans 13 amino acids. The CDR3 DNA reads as TGCGCCAGCAGCCAAATACAGACCGGGAGTCCCCTCTTC. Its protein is CASSQIQTGSPLF.